Below are 3 T cell receptor beta chains sequenced from a single sample in a study of cytomegalovirus exposure and HLA in healthy donors (dated by TCRdb to 2016 to 2017). Library construction relied on the immunoSEQ multiplex PCR assay. For the multiplex PCR, a mixture combining 60 forward primers for TCR Vbeta segments and 13 reverse primers for TCR Jbeta segments was used. This is the immuneACCESS table as TCRdb keeps it, with only in-frame sequences that have V and J called. A part of the clones is gone; compared with another copy, unresolved V genes explain less than half, and the rest is unexplained. This sample gives around 130,000 clones in total; 7% to 9.5% of them show up just once. The top ten clones comprise around 6.1% of the sample. What was sequenced was PBMCs. The receptors here all came from a woman aged 40 to 50 in good health and CMV-seropositive.

This clone was counted between two and nine times. The chain carries TRBV9 and TRBJ1-1; weak D call: TRBD1 (5 bases). The CDR3 totals 16 residues. The germline CDR1 and CDR2 sequences are SGDLS and YYNGEE. V gave up 0 bases and J gave up 0 bases, with 12 bases separating them. CDR3 in DNA: TGTGCCAGCAGCGTAGTAGCTGGGGCTTTGAACACTGAAGCTTTCTTT. Residues: CASSVVAGALNTEAFF.

V gene TRBV19 combines with J gene TRBJ1-2, with D possibly matching TRBD1 (5 bases). The CDR3 is 14 residues long. V was shortened by 5 bases and J by 5 bases, with 15 bases between the two germline ends. The germline CDR1 and CDR2 sequences are LNHDA and SQIVND (reference sequence). Here the CDR3 DNA reads TGTGCCAGTAGTCATGGGGCGGATGTGTATGGCTACACCTTC. Protein product: CASSHGADVYGYTF.

The chain employs TRBV7-9 and TRBJ2-4; tentative D call: TRBD1 (5 bases). Trimming cost V 0 bases and J 7 bases, with 13 bases left between them. Per germline, CDR1 SEHNR and CDR2 FQNEAQ (reference sequence). CDR3 length: 15 residues. The CDR3 region is CASSLALGRNNIQYF. The CDR3 coding sequence is TGTGCCAGCAGCTTAGCGCTGGGGCGTAATAACATTCAGTACTTC.